This T cell receptor (beta chain) was retrieved from a study of vaccination and CD4 T cells after COVID-19. Study overall: Sampling post-COVID took place a median 101 days after diagnosis (range 35 to 161). Post-vaccine sampling followed dose two by a median around 74 days (range 14 to 241).

With regard to this clonotype: Its target is unknown.

Study-wide results and caveats: Median numbers of SARS-CoV-2-reactive clonotypes increased from roughly 19 to 38 (not a significant change).

There are 15 residues in the CDR3. Germline CDR1 reads SGHVS; CDR2 reads FQNEAQ. With 5 bases removed from V and 0 bases from J, the gap between germline ends came to 13 bases. The treatment is: roughly 10-day PBMC culture with coronavirus spike peptide pools or control peptides (ViraFEST assay). Expanded clonotypes were found by TCR sequencing after peptide-pool stimulation (ViraFEST). Cultured CD4+ T cell DNA was sequenced using the Oncomine TCR Beta short-read assay. TCRdb re-called the PCR reads through MiXCR, storing one row per CDR3 protein. This repertoire shows about 16,000 distinct CDR3 sequences, around three fifths found once; its top ten account for 9.4%.

This sequence joins TRBV7-8 and TRBJ1-1; a weak D match, TRBD1 (5 bases). The source of this sequence is a human donor who had recovered from COVID-19. Sequencing input: CD4+ T cells from blood, cultured in vitro. Here the CDR3 reads CASSPQAGMNTEAFF. CDR3 bases: TGTGCCAGCAGCCCCCAGGCAGGGATGAACACTGAAGCTTTCTTT.